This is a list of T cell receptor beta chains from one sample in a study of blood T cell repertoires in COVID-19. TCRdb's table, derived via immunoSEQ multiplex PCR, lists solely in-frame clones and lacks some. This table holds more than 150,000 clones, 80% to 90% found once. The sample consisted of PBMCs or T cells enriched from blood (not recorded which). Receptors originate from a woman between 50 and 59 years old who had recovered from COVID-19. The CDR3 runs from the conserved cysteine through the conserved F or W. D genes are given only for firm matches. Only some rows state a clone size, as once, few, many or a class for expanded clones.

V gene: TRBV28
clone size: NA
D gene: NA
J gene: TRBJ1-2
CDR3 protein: CASSFPQGRGNYGYTF
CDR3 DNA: TGTGCCAGCAGTTTTCCCCAGGGAAGAGGTAACTATGGCTACACCTTC

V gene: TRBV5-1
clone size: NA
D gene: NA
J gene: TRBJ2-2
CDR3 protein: CATATGGYSVAGELFF
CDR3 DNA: TGCGCCACTGCCACGGGGGGCTATTCGGTCGCCGGGGAGCTGTTTTTT

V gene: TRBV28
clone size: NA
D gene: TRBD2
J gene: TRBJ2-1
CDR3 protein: CASSTSGQAPYNEQFF
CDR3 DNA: TGTGCCAGTAGCACTAGCGGTCAGGCCCCCTACAATGAGCAGTTCTTC

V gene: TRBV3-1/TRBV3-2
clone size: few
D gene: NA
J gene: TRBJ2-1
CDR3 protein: CASSQDGWGDYNEQFF
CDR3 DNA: TGTGCCAGCAGCCAAGATGGGTGGGGGGACTACAATGAGCAGTTCTTC

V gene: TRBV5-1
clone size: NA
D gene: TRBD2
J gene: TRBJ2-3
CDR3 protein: CASGMTPSGGTDTQYF
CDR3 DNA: TGCGCCAGCGGTATGACACCGAGCGGGGGAACAGATACGCAGTATTTT

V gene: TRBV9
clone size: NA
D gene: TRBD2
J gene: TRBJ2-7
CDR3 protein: CASSKGAGEAYEQYF
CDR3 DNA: TGTGCCAGCAGCAAGGGAGCGGGAGAGGCGTACGAGCAGTACTTC

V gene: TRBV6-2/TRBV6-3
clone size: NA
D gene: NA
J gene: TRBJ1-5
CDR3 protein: CASSYTGNQPQHF
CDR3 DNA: TGTGCCAGCAGTTATACAGGCAATCAGCCCCAGCATTTT

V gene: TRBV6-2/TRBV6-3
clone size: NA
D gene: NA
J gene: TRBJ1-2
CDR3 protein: CASSYDPGANYGYTF
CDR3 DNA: TGTGCCAGCAGTTACGACCCTGGAGCTAACTATGGCTACACCTTC

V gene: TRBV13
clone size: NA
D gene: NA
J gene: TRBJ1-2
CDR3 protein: CASSNRDGYTF
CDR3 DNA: TGTGCCAGCAGCAACAGAGATGGCTACACCTTC

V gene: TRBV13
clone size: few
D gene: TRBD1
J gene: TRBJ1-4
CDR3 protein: CASSHRDSLDEKLFF
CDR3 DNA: TGTGCCAGCAGCCACCGGGACAGCCTGGATGAAAAACTGTTTTTT

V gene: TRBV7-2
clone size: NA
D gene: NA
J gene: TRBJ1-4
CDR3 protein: CASSAGLWANEKLFF
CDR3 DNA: TGTGCCAGCAGCGCGGGACTATGGGCTAATGAAAAACTGTTTTTT

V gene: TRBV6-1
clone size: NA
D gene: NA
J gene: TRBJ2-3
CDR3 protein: CASSELGFSINADTQYF
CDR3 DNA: TGTGCCAGCAGTGAACTCGGTTTTAGCATCAACGCAGATACGCAGTATTTT

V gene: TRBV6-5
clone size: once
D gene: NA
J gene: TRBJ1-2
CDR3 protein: CASSYSGREDTF
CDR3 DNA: TGTGCCAGCAGTTACTCGGGCAGGGAGGACACCTTC

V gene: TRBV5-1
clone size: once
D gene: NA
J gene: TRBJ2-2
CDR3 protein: CASSLPNSNTGELFF
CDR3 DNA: TGCGCCAGCAGCTTGCCCAATTCGAACACCGGGGAGCTGTTTTTT

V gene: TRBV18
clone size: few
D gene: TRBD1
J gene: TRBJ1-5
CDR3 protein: CASSSGTGGGQPQHF
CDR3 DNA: TGTGCCAGCTCATCTGGGACAGGGGGCGGTCAGCCCCAGCATTTT

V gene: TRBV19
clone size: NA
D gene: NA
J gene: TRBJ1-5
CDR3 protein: CASSQPALFGAQPQHF
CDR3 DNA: TGTGCCAGTAGCCAGCCGGCCCTTTTTGGGGCTCAGCCCCAGCATTTT

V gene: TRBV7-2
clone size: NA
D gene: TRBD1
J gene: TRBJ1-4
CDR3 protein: CASSSGQIEKLFF
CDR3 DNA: TGTGCCAGCAGCTCGGGACAGATTGAAAAACTGTTTTTT

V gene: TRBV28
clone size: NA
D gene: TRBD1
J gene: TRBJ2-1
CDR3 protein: CASSLWTGSSGSEQFF
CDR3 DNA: TGTGCCAGCAGTTTGTGGACAGGGTCATCGGGTAGTGAGCAGTTCTTC

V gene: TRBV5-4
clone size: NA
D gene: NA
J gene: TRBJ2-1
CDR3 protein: CASSASPVSSSYNEQFF
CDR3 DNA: TGTGCCAGCAGTGCGAGCCCGGTATCGAGCTCCTACAATGAGCAGTTCTTC

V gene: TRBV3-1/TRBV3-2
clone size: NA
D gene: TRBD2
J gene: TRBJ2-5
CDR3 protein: CARSHGRGGETQYF
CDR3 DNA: TGTGCCCGCAGCCACGGGCGGGGGGGGGAGACCCAGTACTTC

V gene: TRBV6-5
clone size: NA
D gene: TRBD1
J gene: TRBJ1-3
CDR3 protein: CASSYPQGEVNTIYF
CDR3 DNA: TGTGCCAGCAGTTACCCACAGGGGGAGGTAAACACCATATATTTT

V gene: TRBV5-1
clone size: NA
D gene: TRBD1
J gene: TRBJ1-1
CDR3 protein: CASSSGQSNTEAFF
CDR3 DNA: TGCGCCAGCAGCTCGGGACAGTCCAACACTGAAGCTTTCTTT

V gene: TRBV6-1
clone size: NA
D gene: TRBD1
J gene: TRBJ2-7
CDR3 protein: CASSERRDRGDEQYF
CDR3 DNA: TGTGCCAGCAGTGAGCGTCGGGACAGGGGCGACGAGCAGTACTTC

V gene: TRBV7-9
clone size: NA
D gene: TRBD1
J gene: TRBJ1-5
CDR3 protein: CASSKTTGVNQPQHF
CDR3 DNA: TGTGCCAGCAGCAAAACGACAGGGGTCAATCAGCCCCAGCATTTT

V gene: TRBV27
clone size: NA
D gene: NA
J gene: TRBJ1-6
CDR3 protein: CASSLAVPERSPLHF
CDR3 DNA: TGTGCCAGCAGTTTAGCAGTTCCGGAGAGGTCACCCCTCCACTTT

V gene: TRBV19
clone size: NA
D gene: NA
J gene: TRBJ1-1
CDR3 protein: CASTEYTEAFF
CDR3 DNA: TGTGCCAGTACGGAGTACACTGAAGCTTTCTTT

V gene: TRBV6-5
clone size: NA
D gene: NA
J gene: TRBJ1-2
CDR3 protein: CASSYRGALNYGYTF
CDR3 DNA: TGTGCCAGCAGTTATCGGGGGGCCCTCAACTATGGCTACACCTTC

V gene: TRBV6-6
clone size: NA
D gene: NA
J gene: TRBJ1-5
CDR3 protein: CASSYRSGGQPQHF
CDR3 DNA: TGTGCCAGCAGTTACCGGTCAGGTGGTCAGCCCCAGCATTTT

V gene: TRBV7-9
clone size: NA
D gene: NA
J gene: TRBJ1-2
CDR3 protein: CASSSGRREAGYTF
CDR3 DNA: TGTGCCAGCAGCTCAGGCCGCAGGGAAGCGGGCTACACCTTC

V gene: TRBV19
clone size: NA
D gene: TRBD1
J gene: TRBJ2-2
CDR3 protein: CASSSPRGQAGELFF
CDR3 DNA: TGTGCCAGTAGTAGTCCGAGGGGGCAGGCCGGGGAGCTGTTTTTT

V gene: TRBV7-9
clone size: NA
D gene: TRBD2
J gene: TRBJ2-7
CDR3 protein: CASSPLGLAGQYEQYF
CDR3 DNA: TGTGCCAGCAGCCCCTTGGGACTAGCGGGACAGTACGAGCAGTACTTC

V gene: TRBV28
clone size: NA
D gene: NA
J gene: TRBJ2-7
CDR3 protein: CASSLLDGKRNEQYF
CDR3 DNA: TGTGCCAGCAGTTTACTCGACGGGAAAAGGAACGAGCAGTACTTC

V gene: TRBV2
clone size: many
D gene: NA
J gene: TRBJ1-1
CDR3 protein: CASTNYMTENTEAFF
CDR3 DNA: TGTGCCAGCACCAACTATATGACAGAGAACACTGAAGCTTTCTTT

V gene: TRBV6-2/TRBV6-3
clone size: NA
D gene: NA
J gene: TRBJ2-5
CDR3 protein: CASSTRGFSETQYF
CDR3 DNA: TGTGCCAGCAGCACCAGGGGTTTTAGCGAGACCCAGTACTTC

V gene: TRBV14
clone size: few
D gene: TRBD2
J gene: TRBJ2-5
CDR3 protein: CASSDRRLAGGLTQYF
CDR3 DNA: TGTGCCAGCAGCGACCGCCGCCTAGCGGGGGGGTTGACCCAGTACTTC

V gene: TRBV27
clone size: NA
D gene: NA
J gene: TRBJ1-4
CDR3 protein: CASSLARGIGTNEKLFF
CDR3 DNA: TGTGCCAGCAGTTTGGCCAGGGGAATTGGGACTAATGAAAAACTGTTTTTT

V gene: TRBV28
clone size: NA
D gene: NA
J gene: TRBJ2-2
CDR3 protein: CASSRANTGELFF
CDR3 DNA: TGTGCCAGCAGCCGAGCGAACACCGGGGAGCTGTTTTTT

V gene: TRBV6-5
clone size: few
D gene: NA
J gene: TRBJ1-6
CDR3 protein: CASSYRGESPLHF
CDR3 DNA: TGTGCCAGCAGTTACAGGGGTGAGTCACCCCTCCACTTT

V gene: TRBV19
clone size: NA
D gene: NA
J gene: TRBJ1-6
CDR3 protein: CASSRTIRDFNSPLHF
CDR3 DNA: TGTGCCAGTAGCCGAACCATACGGGACTTTAATTCACCCCTCCACTTT

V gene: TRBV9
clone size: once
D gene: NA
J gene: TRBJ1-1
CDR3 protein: CASSANRQRMNTEAFF
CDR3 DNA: TGTGCCAGCAGCGCAAACCGACAACGGATGAACACTGAAGCTTTCTTT

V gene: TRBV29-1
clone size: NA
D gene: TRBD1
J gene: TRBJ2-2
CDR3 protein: CSAHDRGVNTGELFF
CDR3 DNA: TGCAGCGCACACGACAGGGGTGTTAACACCGGGGAGCTGTTTTTT

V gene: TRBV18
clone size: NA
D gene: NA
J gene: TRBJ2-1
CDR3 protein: CASWGGGHEQFF
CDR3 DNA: TGTGCCAGTTGGGGGGGCGGCCATGAGCAGTTCTTC

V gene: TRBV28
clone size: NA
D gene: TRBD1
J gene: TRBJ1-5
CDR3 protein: CASSPGTGLPWRQHF
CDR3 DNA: TGTGCCAGCAGTCCAGGGACAGGGTTGCCCTGGAGACAGCATTTT

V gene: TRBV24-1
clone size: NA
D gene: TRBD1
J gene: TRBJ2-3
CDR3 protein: CATSDEQGTTDTQYF
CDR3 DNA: TGTGCCACCAGTGATGAACAGGGGACGACAGATACGCAGTATTTT

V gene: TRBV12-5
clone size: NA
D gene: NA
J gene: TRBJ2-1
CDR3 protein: CASGLALTVRNEQFF
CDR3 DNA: TGTGCTAGTGGTTTGGCACTAACCGTGAGGAATGAGCAGTTCTTC

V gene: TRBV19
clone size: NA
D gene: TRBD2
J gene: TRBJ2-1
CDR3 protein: CASSIERSGRESIIPKEQFF
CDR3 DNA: TGTGCCAGTAGTATAGAACGTAGCGGGAGAGAGAGTATAATACCAAAAGAGCAGTTCTTC

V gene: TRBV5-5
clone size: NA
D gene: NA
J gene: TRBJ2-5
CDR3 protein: CASSSDPRGETQYF
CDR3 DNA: TGTGCCAGCAGCTCCGACCCGAGGGGGGAGACCCAGTACTTC

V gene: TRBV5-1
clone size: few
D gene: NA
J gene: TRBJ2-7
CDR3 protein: CASSSGDSAYEQYF
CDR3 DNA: TGCGCCAGCAGCTCGGGGGACTCAGCCTACGAGCAGTACTTC

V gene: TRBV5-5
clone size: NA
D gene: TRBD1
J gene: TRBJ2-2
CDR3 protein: CASRPTGTGGFGELFF
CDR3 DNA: TGTGCCAGCAGGCCTACCGGGACAGGGGGTTTCGGGGAGCTGTTTTTT

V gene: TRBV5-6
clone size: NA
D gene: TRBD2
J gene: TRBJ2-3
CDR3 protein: CASSSAIVAGGTDTQYF
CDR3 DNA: TGTGCCAGCAGCTCCGCCATAGTAGCGGGAGGCACAGATACGCAGTATTTT

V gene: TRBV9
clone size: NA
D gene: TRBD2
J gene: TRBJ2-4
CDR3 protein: CASSVVGSGRDIQYF
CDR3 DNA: TGTGCCAGCAGCGTAGTAGGGAGCGGGAGGGACATTCAGTACTTC

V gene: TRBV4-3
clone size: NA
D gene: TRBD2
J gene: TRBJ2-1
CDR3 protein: CASSPAGGYNEQFF
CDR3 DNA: TGCGCCAGCAGTCCAGCGGGAGGCTACAATGAGCAGTTCTTC